This T cell receptor (beta chain) is from a study of Graves' ophthalmopathy and Graves' hyperthyroidism. Notes on the study in general: Also, most clonotypes expanded in the thyroid above 0.001 frequency appeared in blood. At approximately 70% sensitivity and 72.22% specificity, the model predicted progression of the ophthalmopathy.

Amplification targeted the TCR beta CDR3 regions, with RNA transcripts as the source material. Investigators did first-round RT-PCR with HTBI primers, then second-round multiplex PCR. TCRdb reprocessed the multiplex PCR reads with MiXCR, giving one entry per CDR3 protein. Of over 200,000 distinct CDR3 sequences listed, around 28% are singletons. This clonotype was seen repeatedly, ten times or more. Antigen specificity is unknown. The sequenced material came from peripheral blood. The sequence derives from a middle-aged man with Graves' ophthalmopathy.

The CDR3 nucleotides are TGTGCCACCAGGGACCCAGGGGGAGAGCAGTACTTC. Protein product: CATRDPGGEQYF. The rearrangement joins TRBV24-1 to TRBJ2-7; 7 bases agree with TRBD1. V shed 7 bases and J 7 bases; nucleotides not matched to a gene: 6. Germline V gene sequence: CDR1 KGHDR, CDR2 SFDVKD. The CDR3 totals 12 residues.